This T cell receptor (beta chain) was profiled in a study of shared clonotypes between healthy human individuals. Study-wide findings and caveats: Clonotype sharing across donors was expected to vary with sequencing depth. Blood alone was sampled, and tissue repertoires likely differ.

V was pared by 1 base and J by 3 bases, with 5 bases of the junction left unmatched. Germline V lookup: CDR1 MNHEY, CDR2 SVGAGI. The CDR3 loop spans 15 amino acids. Concerning this clone itself: Antigen: not known.

Genomic DNA belonging to each subset was distributed in equal measure over several immunoSEQ plates. Template amounts of 250 to 350 ng DNA, about 30,000 T cell genomes, were employed in unsorted PBMC replicate PCRs. Libraries were prepared by immunoSEQ multiplex PCR; TCRdb keeps only in-frame clonotypes and omits some of them. The table shows about 470,000 clones, with 79% occurring only once. The chain couples TRBV6-5 to TRBJ1-2; 7 bases are shared with TRBD1. This TCR derives from a middle-aged woman in good health. Some clones in this sample may be carry-over from other donors' samples. Input material: PBMCs. The CDR3 here is CASSYWRGQDYGYTF. CDR3 nucleotides: TGTGCCAGCAGTTACTGGAGGGGGCAGGACTATGGCTACACCTTC.